These 12 T cell receptor beta chains originate from one sample sequenced in a study of blood T cell repertoires in COVID-19. Method: immunoSEQ multiplex PCR; TCRdb's copy keeps in-frame clones and lacks some. The sample shows about 240,000 clones, about 86% of them seen only once. Sequences were obtained from peripheral blood. All receptors come from a woman of 80 years or more with acute or convalescent COVID-19.

The V gene is TRBV2, the J gene TRBJ1-2, with D hard to call. The germline V gene encodes CDR1 SNHLY and CDR2 FYNNEI. There are 13 residues in the CDR3. Deletions cut 6 bases from V and 0 bases from J, with 8 bases between. CDR3 sequence reads: CASSTPANYGYTF. In nucleotides, the CDR3 is TGTGCCAGCAGCACACCAGCTAACTATGGCTACACCTTC.

The rearrangement uses TRBV7-2 and TRBJ1-6; no clear D gene. The CDR3 length is 15 residues. Deletions cut 6 bases from V and 13 bases from J, with 22 bases between. Germline V gene sequence: CDR1 SGHTA, CDR2 FQGNSA. This CDR3 is CASRLTRGGVYPLHF. The CDR3 coding sequence is TGTGCCAGCAGGCTTACCCGGGGTGGGGTGTATCCCCTCCACTTT.

In its sample, this clone was seen a few times. The chain employs TRBV24-1 and TRBJ2-1, with a weak D call TRBD1 (6 bases). V lost 1 base, J lost 4 bases, and 10 bases lay in between. The germline gives CDR1 KGHDR, CDR2 SFDVKD. This CDR3 has 15 residues. CDR3: CATSDLSGQYNEQFF. The CDR3 nucleotides are TGTGCCACCAGTGATTTATCCGGACAGTACAATGAGCAGTTCTTC.

The CDR3 DNA is TGTGCCAGCAGCCCCGTTACCGGGACAGGCTATGGCTACACCTTC. Protein: CASSPVTGTGYGYTF. The chain links TRBV7-9 to TRBJ1-2; 8 nucleotides match TRBD1. CDR3 size: 15 residues. Trimming at V came to 5 bases and at J to 4 bases, leaving 9 bases not matched to a gene. Looked up from germline, CDR1 is SEHNR and CDR2 is FQNEAQ (reference sequence).

The chain has TRBV6-5 and TRBJ1-2; D is ambiguous. The CDR3 totals 12 residues. Trimming took 10 bases from V and 4 from J, leaving 13 bases between them. Germline V lookup: CDR1 MNHEY, CDR2 SVGAGI. CDR3 sequence reads: CATRSSVYGYTF. CDR3 bases: TGTGCCACCCGCTCTAGCGTCTATGGCTACACCTTC.

This chain uses TRBV5-4 with TRBJ1-4, with TRBD1 matching over 9 bases. J lost 8 bases, V lost 3 bases, and 11 bases had no gene match. This CDR3 region has 16 residues. In germline, CDR1 is SGHNT, CDR2 YYREEE (reference sequence). CDR3 coding DNA: TGTGCCAGCAGCTCACAGGGACAGGGAGGTGGCGAAAAACTGTTTTTT. Its protein is CASSSQGQGGGEKLFF.

The chain joins TRBV7-2 to TRBJ2-3, with D unresolved. The germline gives CDR1 SGHTA, CDR2 FQGNSA. There are 12 residues in the CDR3. The ends were cut back, 2 bases at V and 3 bases at J, with 3 bases in the middle. The CDR3 sequence: CASSLITDTQYF. Here the CDR3 DNA reads TGTGCCAGCAGCTTAATAACAGATACGCAGTATTTT.

The rearrangement uses TRBV4-1 and TRBJ1-6; D possibly corresponds to TRBD1 (5 bases). Germline CDR1 is MGHRA and CDR2 is YSYEKL. The CDR3 length is 15 residues. V lost 2 bases to trimming and J lost 6 bases, with 11 bases between them. CDR3: CASSQMRQSNSPLHF. The CDR3 DNA reads TGCGCCAGCAGCCAAATGAGACAGAGTAATTCACCCCTCCACTTT.

The J gene is TRBJ1-1, the V gene TRBV2; possible D gene TRBD1, 5 bases. CDR3 length: 13 amino acids. Germline V gene lookup returns CDR1 SNHLY and CDR2 FYNNEI. Trimming pared 8 bases from V and 5 bases from J, leaving 15 bases between. The CDR3 protein is CASSEAGGTEAFF. Here the CDR3 DNA reads TGTGCCAGCTCCGAGGCCGGGGGTACTGAAGCTTTCTTT.

The CDR3 nucleotides are TGTGCCAGCAGCCAAGTATGGGGCAGGGGCTCTGGAAACACCATATATTTT. The encoded protein is CASSQVWGRGSGNTIYF. The rearrangement links TRBV3-1 (or the pseudogene TRBV3-2) to TRBJ1-3; D possibly corresponds to TRBD1 (6 bases). The CDR3 is made up of 17 amino acids. Trimming removed 1 base from V and 0 bases from J, with 13 bases in between. Germline CDR1 is LGHDT and CDR2 is YNNKEL (reference sequence).

The CDR3 DNA reads as TGTGCCAGCAGCTTAGAGGCGGGGGGACCCAATGAGCAGTTCTTC. Protein: CASSLEAGGPNEQFF. The rearrangement uses TRBV7-9 and TRBJ2-1, with TRBD2 matching 8 bases. The germline CDR1 and CDR2 sequences are SEHNR and FQNEAQ (reference sequence). This CDR3 has 15 residues. V lost 1 base and J lost 6; bases outside the gene matches: 5.

V is TRBV5-4 and J is TRBJ2-3; a possible D gene is TRBD2 (6 bases). The CDR3 extends over 16 amino acids. From germline, CDR1 is SGHNT and CDR2 YYREEE (reference sequence). Trimming cost V 4 bases and J 2 bases, with 17 bases left between them. In DNA form, the CDR3 reads TGTGCCAGCAGCCTGCTCCTAGCGCGAGACACAGATACGCAGTATTTT. Translation gives CASSLLLARDTDTQYF.